These 24 T cell receptor beta chains were sequenced from one sample in a study of regulatory T cells in long-lasting Graves disease. Noted time point: persistent/refractory GD, antithyroid drugs over 5 years with positive TRAb. RNA extracted from PBMCs served as the sequencing template. Sequencing libraries for TCR beta were prepared with iRepertoire HTBI primers and Arm-PCR of CDR3 regions. Each CDR3 protein gets one entry after TCRdb re-called the multiplex PCR reads with MiXCR. Among about 460,000 distinct CDR3 sequences listed, 22% were seen once. The sequenced sample was peripheral blood mononuclear cells (PBMCs), obtained when the disease was refractory, from a patient treated with antithyroid drugs. The receptor source for this set is a female donor with Graves disease.

This clonotype was found many times. J is TRBJ1-5 and V is TRBV2; a weak D match, TRBD1 (5 bases). V lost 2 bases, J lost 9 bases, and 11 bases lay in between. CDR3 length: 13 amino acids. Germline CDR1 reads SNHLY; CDR2 reads FYNNEI. CDR3 loop: CASSESGSSPQHF. CDR3 in DNA: TGTGCCAGCAGTGAATCAGGGTCTTCGCCCCAGCATTTT.

This clonotype appeared many times. The chain employs TRBV28 and TRBJ2-5; D gene unclear. In germline, CDR1 is MDHEN, CDR2 SYDVKM. This CDR3 comprises 12 residues. The V gene lost 6 bases and the J gene lost 7 bases, with 12 bases spanning the gap. This chain's CDR3 is CASSTHPGTQYF. CDR3 coding DNA: TGTGCCAGCAGCACCCACCCCGGGACCCAGTACTTC.

Many counts were recorded for this clonotype. The rearrangement uses TRBV20-1 and TRBJ2-5; tentatively, D is TRBD1 (5 bases). The germline V gene has CDR1 DFQATT and CDR2 SNEGSKA (reference sequence). Trimming removed 5 bases from V and 5 bases from J, with 18 bases in between. CDR3 length: 14 amino acids. CDR3 coding DNA: TGCAGTGCTGGAATAGAAGGGGCCTATGAGACCCAGTACTTC. Amino acids: CSAGIEGAYETQYF.

This clonotype was counted between two and nine times. This chain connects TRBV12-3 or TRBV12-4 to TRBJ1-4; D is undetermined. The CDR3 is 14 residues long. The V and J ends lost 2 bases and 8 bases respectively, with 12 bases between them. CDR3 in amino acids: CASSLIGIGEKLFF. Here the CDR3 DNA reads TGTGCCAGCAGTTTAATAGGGATAGGGGAAAAACTGTTTTTT.

V gene TRBV6-2 or TRBV6-3 combines with J gene TRBJ2-7, with 8 bases identical to TRBD2. The CDR3 runs to 15 residues. Germline loops: CDR1 MNHEY, CDR2 SVGEGT. Losses at the gene ends were 10 bases for V and 9 bases for J; bases not matched to a gene: 20. The CDR3 DNA reads TGTGCCAACAGGCCACCGGAACTAGCGGTTACAAGGCAGTACTTC. It yields the protein CANRPPELAVTRQYF.

A few counts support this clonotype. The chain has TRBV27 and TRBJ2-7; 8 nucleotides match TRBD2. CDR3 length: 15 residues. Germline CDR1 and CDR2: MNHEY and SMNVEV (reference sequence). V lost 6 bases to trimming and J lost 5 bases; unmatched junction nucleotides: 12. CDR3 protein: CASRGLAGSPHEQYF. The CDR3 bases are TGTGCCAGCAGGGGTTTAGCGGGATCCCCCCACGAGCAGTACTTC.

This clonotype was recorded at least ten times. V and J are TRBV28 and TRBJ1-1, with D possibly TRBD1 on 5 matching bases. The CDR3 is made up of 16 amino acids. Germline loops: CDR1 MDHEN, CDR2 SYDVKM. Trimming removed 2 bases at V and 3 bases at J, with 16 bases between. The chain's CDR3 is CASSLIRGGGYTEAFF. The CDR3 nucleotides are TGTGCCAGCAGTTTAATCCGCGGGGGGGGATACACTGAAGCTTTCTTT.

The chain is built from TRBV29-1 and TRBJ1-2; unclear D gene. Trimming removed 1 base at V and 6 bases at J, with 3 bases between. The germline V gene has CDR1 SQVTM and CDR2 ANQGSEA. This CDR3 is built from 10 residues. CDR3 sequence: CSVEGDGYTF. The DNA for the CDR3 is TGCAGCGTTGAAGGGGATGGCTACACCTTC.

This clonotype was detected a few times. This chain links TRBV7-8 with TRBJ1-1; D gene ambiguous. The CDR3 spans 12 residues. Germline loops: CDR1 SGHVS, CDR2 FQNEAQ. V shed 1 base and J shed 7 bases, with 7 bases lying between them. CDR3 sequence (DNA): TGTGCCAGCAGCTTAGGACGGTTTGAAGCTTTCTTT. This translates into CASSLGRFEAFF.

The chain carries TRBV20-1 and TRBJ2-7; TRBD2 agrees at 16 bases. The V gene's germline CDR1 is DFQATT and CDR2 SNEGSKA (reference sequence). There are 18 residues in the CDR3. The ends lost 6 bases at V and 4 bases at J; junction bases unmatched: 15. CDR3 bases: TGCAGTGCGATCCCATCCGGGACTAGCGGGAGGGTTAGATACGAGCAGTACTTC. This codes for CSAIPSGTSGRVRYEQYF.

This clonotype was seen at least ten times. V usage is TRBV16 and J usage is TRBJ1-5; 9 bases line up with TRBD1. There are 15 residues in the CDR3. Germline values: CDR1 KGHSY, CDR2 FQNENV. V lost 0 bases and J lost 7; bases outside the gene matches: 4. CDR3 DNA sequence: TGTGCCAGCAGCCAATCGGGACAGGGTGAACAGCCCCAGCATTTT. Its protein product is CASSQSGQGEQPQHF.

This clonotype was seen ten or more times. The V call is TRBV7-3, the J call TRBJ1-1; perhaps TRBD1 as D (6 bases). The V gene's germline CDR1 is SGHTA and CDR2 FQGTGA. The CDR3 totals 15 residues. Deletions cut 5 bases from V and 7 bases from J, with 20 bases between. This CDR3 reads CASSTYPGEGGEAFF. The CDR3 nucleotides read TGTGCCAGCAGCACCTACCCGGGGGAAGGGGGTGAAGCTTTCTTT.

There are a few counts of this clonotype. The chain uses TRBV11-3 and TRBJ2-2, with a weak D call TRBD1 (6 bases). The V gene lost 5 bases and the J gene lost 0 bases, with 13 bases spanning the gap. CDR1 SGHNT and CDR2 YENEEA come from the germline V gene. The CDR3 runs to 16 residues. For the CDR3, the DNA is TGTGCCAGCAGCCTGGGGGCAGGATCGAACACCGGGGAGCTGTTTTTT. This codes for CASSLGAGSNTGELFF.

This clonotype was counted between two and nine times. V gene TRBV28 combines with J gene TRBJ2-5, with TRBD2 identical over 8 bases. The J call may be in error: the DNA end matches TRBJ2-1 better. CDR3 length: 16 residues. Germline V gene sequence: CDR1 MDHEN, CDR2 SYDVKM. The CDR3 sequence is CASSLSRAGEVGEQFF. Here the CDR3 DNA reads TGTGCCAGCAGTTTATCCCGAGCGGGAGAGGTGGGTGAGCAGTTCTTC.

A few counts support this clonotype. At one end, the junction sequence differs from germline, possibly due to a read error. The CDR3 here is CSAGASYDEQFF. The CDR3, as DNA: TGCAGTGCTGGGGCTAGCTACGATGAGCAGTTCTTC. The V gene is TRBV20-1, the J gene TRBJ2-1, with D perhaps being TRBD1 or TRBD2 (5 bases each). The V gene's germline CDR1 is DFQATT and CDR2 SNEGSKA (reference sequence). CDR3 length: 12 amino acids.

This clonotype was seen at least ten times. This chain uses TRBV6-1 with TRBJ1-5; 8 bases map to TRBD1. V lost 7 bases to trimming and J lost 5 bases; unmatched junction nucleotides: 7. CDR3 size: 14 residues. Looked up from germline, CDR1 is MNHNS and CDR2 is SASEGT. The CDR3 is CASIDRGQDQPQHF. The CDR3 nucleotides are TGTGCCAGCATCGACAGGGGCCAGGATCAGCCCCAGCATTTT.

In this sample, this clonotype turned up many times. This rearrangement joins TRBV7-2 to TRBJ2-7; D call uncertain. This CDR3 spans 13 amino acids. CDR1 is SGHTA and CDR2 is FQGNSA in the germline V gene. Trimming took 3 bases from V and 1 from J, leaving 7 bases between them. DNA for the CDR3: TGTGCCAGCAGCTTTTGGGTTTCCTACGAGCAGTACTTC. Amino acid sequence: CASSFWVSYEQYF.

The chain combines TRBV28 with TRBJ2-2; 8 bases agree with TRBD1. The germline CDR1 and CDR2 sequences are MDHEN and SYDVKM. The CDR3 covers 15 residues. V was clipped by 5 bases and J by 6 bases; unmatched bases: 8. CDR3 protein: CASSQDRDGAGELFF. The CDR3 nucleotides read TGTGCCAGCAGTCAGGACAGGGACGGGGCCGGGGAGCTGTTTTTT.

This clonotype was observed many times. This rearrangement joins TRBV28 to TRBJ1-1, with D possibly being TRBD1 (6 bases). The CDR3 extends over 15 amino acids. V lost 5 bases and J 0 bases, leaving 13 bases between the germline ends. Germline V gives CDR1 MDHEN, CDR2 SYDVKM. CDR3 sequence: CASSATGMLNTEAFF. Written as DNA, the CDR3 is TGTGCCAGCAGTGCCACAGGGATGTTGAACACTGAAGCTTTCTTT.

This clonotype was seen only once. Here the CDR3 DNA reads TGTGCCAGTAGTATTCAACAGGAGGAGACCCAGTACTTC. Encoded protein: CASSIQQEETQYF. This sequence joins TRBV19 and TRBJ2-5; tentative D call: TRBD1 (5 bases). The length of the CDR3 is 13 residues. The germline gives CDR1 LNHDA, CDR2 SQIVND (reference sequence). V lost 3 bases, J lost 5 bases, and 10 bases lay in between.

Details on this clonotype: A much bigger clone sits one base away, suggesting this may be a read error. The chain couples TRBV6-5 to TRBJ2-7, with D perhaps matching TRBD1 or TRBD2 (7 bases each). Trimming pared 7 bases from V and 3 bases from J, leaving 16 bases between. The length of the CDR3 is 14 residues. In germline, CDR1 is MNHEY, CDR2 SVGAGI. CDR3 amino acids: CASTARGGGYEQYF. DNA for the CDR3: TGTGCCAGCACCGCCAGGGGGGGTGGCTACGAGCAGTACTTC.

This clonotype has only a few counts. V is TRBV29-1 and J is TRBJ1-2; weak D call: TRBD1 (5 bases). Germline CDR1 SQVTM, CDR2 ANQGSEA. This CDR3 contains 12 residues. The germline V and J ends were trimmed by 3 bases and 5 bases, with 10 bases remaining between them. The CDR3 nucleotides are TGCAGCGTTGACTTGGGGACTTATGGCTACACCTTC. This codes for CSVDLGTYGYTF.

The rearrangement joins TRBV7-2 to TRBJ1-3; TRBD1 matches at 7 bases. V shed 5 bases and J 15 bases; nucleotides not matched to a gene: 16. Germline CDR1 reads SGHTA; CDR2 reads FQGNSA. The CDR3 is 14 amino acids. CDR3 sequence: CASSRGGTVDSRYF. CDR3 in DNA: TGTGCCAGCAGCCGAGGGGGGACAGTCGATTCCCGATATTTT.

This clonotype was counted at least ten times. The chain uses TRBV6-1 and TRBJ1-4, with TRBD1 matching 7 bases. Germline CDR1 is MNHNS and CDR2 is SASEGT. V shed 5 bases and J 7 bases; nucleotides not matched to a gene: 7. The CDR3 totals 14 residues. The CDR3 protein is CASSPDRDREKLFF. CDR3 in DNA: TGTGCCAGCAGTCCAGACAGGGATCGTGAAAAACTGTTTTTT.